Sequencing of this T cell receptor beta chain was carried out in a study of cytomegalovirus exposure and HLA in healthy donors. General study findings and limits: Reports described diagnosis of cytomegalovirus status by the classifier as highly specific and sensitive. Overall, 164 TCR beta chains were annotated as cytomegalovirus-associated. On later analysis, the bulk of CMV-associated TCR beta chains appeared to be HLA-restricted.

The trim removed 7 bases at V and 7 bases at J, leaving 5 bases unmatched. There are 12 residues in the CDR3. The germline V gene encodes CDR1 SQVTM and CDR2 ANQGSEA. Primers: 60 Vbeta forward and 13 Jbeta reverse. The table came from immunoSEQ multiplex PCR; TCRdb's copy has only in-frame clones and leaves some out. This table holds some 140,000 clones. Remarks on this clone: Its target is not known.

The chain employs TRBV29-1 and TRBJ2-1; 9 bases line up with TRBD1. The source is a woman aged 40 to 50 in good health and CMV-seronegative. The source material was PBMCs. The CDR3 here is CSEDRGGNEQFF. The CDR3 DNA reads TGCAGCGAGGACAGGGGCGGGAATGAGCAGTTCTTC.